Below are 20 T cell receptor beta chains sequenced from a single sample in a study of blood T cell repertoires in COVID-19. Sequencing was performed with immunoSEQ multiplex PCR; in TCRdb, only in-frame clones are kept and a portion is missing. The sample consists of 290,000 or so clones, around 85% of them appearing once. Sequencing was performed on peripheral blood. All receptors derive from a man between 45 and 60 years old with active or convalescent COVID-19.

In its sample, this clone was seen once. The genes are TRBV5-6 and TRBJ2-1; D possibly corresponds to TRBD2 (6 bases). Germline V lookup: CDR1 SGHDT, CDR2 YYEEEE. The CDR3 sequence is 15 residues long. Between the trimmed V and J ends, which lost 1 base and 5 bases, there was a span of 13 bases. In DNA, the CDR3 is TGTGCCAGCAGCTTGCTTGGGGGGTGGGACAATGAGCAGTTCTTC. It is translated as CASSLLGGWDNEQFF.

The chain is built from TRBV10-1 and TRBJ2-1, with TRBD1 as a possible D gene (6 bases). This CDR3 has 13 amino acids. Germline V gives CDR1 WNHNN, CDR2 SYGVQD (reference sequence). Trimming took off 4 bases at V and 10 bases at J, with 14 bases between the two ends. CDR3 loop: CASSGSPQGEQFF. CDR3 sequence (DNA): TGCGCCAGCAGTGGCAGTCCTCAGGGGGAGCAGTTCTTC.

The rearrangement uses TRBV10-2 and TRBJ1-6; D is possibly TRBD1 (6 bases). The CDR3 has 13 amino acids. Germline loops: CDR1 WSHSY, CDR2 SAAADI. Deletions cut 4 bases from V and 8 bases from J, with 9 bases between. The CDR3 nucleotides are TGCGCCAGCAGTGTCTCAGGGGATTCACCCCTCCACTTT. This translates into CASSVSGDSPLHF.

The chain is built from TRBV19 and TRBJ2-6, with a weak D call TRBD1 (6 bases). The V end lost 5 bases, the J end lost 2 bases, and 10 bases lay between the germline ends. This CDR3 is 15 amino acids long. The V gene's germline CDR1 is LNHDA and CDR2 SQIVND (reference sequence). The CDR3 region has the DNA TGTGCCAGTAGTTCTCAGGGGACTGGGGCCAACGTCCTGACTTTC. Residues: CASSSQGTGANVLTF.

This clone occurred a few times. Other nucleotide sequences in the sample specify the same CDR3. The chain is built from TRBV28 and TRBJ1-4; the match to TRBD1 covers 8 bases. CDR1 is MDHEN, CDR2 SYDVKM, per germline. J was trimmed by 8 bases and V by 6 bases; bases with no gene match: 11. There are 15 residues in the CDR3. The CDR3 nucleotides are TGTGCCAGCAGCCCAAGACAGGGGCCCGGGGAAAAACTGTTTTTT. It yields the protein CASSPRQGPGEKLFF. The complete variable domain, with remaining parts taken from reference TRBV28 and TRBJ1-4, reads DVKVTQSSRYLVKRTGEKVFLECVQDMDHENMFWYRQDPGLGLRLIYFSYDVKMKEKGDIPEGYSVSREKKERFSLILESASTNQTSMYLCASSPRQGPGEKLFFGSGTQLSVL.

The chain combines TRBV14 with TRBJ2-5, with TRBD1 matching 7 bases. CDR3 length equals 15 residues. Germline V gene lookup returns CDR1 SGHDN and CDR2 FVKESK. V lost 3 bases to trimming and J lost 5 bases; unmatched junction nucleotides: 9. The CDR3 spells CASSHQTGSGETQYF. The CDR3 DNA reads TGTGCCAGCAGCCACCAGACAGGGTCCGGGGAGACCCAGTACTTC.

The rearrangement uses TRBV25-1 and TRBJ1-4; weak D call: TRBD1 (5 bases). The V end was cut by 8 bases, the J end by 6 bases, with 16 bases between. The CDR3 covers 14 residues. Germline values: CDR1 MGHDK, CDR2 SYGVNS. The CDR3 loop is CASGAGGADEKLFF. The CDR3, as DNA: TGTGCCAGCGGTGCCGGGGGAGCAGATGAAAAACTGTTTTTT.

V is TRBV5-1 and J is TRBJ1-2; D is undetermined. Germline CDR1 SGHRS, CDR2 YFSETQ. The V end was cut by 2 bases, the J end by 7 bases, with 15 bases between. The length of the CDR3 is 14 residues. Written as DNA, the CDR3 is TGCGCCAGCAGCTTACTCACCGCGTCTGGTGGCTACACCTTC. Translated, it gives CASSLLTASGGYTF. The full variable domain, its missing parts supplied by reference TRBV5-1 and TRBJ1-2, is KAGVTQTPRYLIKTRGQQVTLSCSPISGHRSVSWYQQTPGQGLQFLFEYFSETQRNKGNFPGRFSGRQFSNSRSEMNVSTLELGDSALYLCASSLLTASGGYTFGSGTRLTVV.

The V gene is TRBV4-1, the J gene TRBJ1-1; TRBD1 is a possible D gene (6 bases). V lost 3 bases to trimming and J lost 12 bases, with 23 bases between them. This CDR3 is 15 amino acids long. Germline CDR1 MGHRA, CDR2 YSYEKL. CDR3 sequence reads: CASSQGAQEMYRSFF. The CDR3 DNA sequence: TGCGCCAGCAGCCAGGGGGCGCAGGAGATGTATAGGTCTTTCTTT.

The chain joins TRBV3-1 (or the pseudogene TRBV3-2) to TRBJ1-5; D is undetermined. The CDR3 is made up of 14 amino acids. V was clipped by 0 bases and J by 2 bases, with 5 bases between them. Germline CDR1 is LGHDT and CDR2 is YNNKEL (reference sequence). As DNA, the CDR3 is TGTGCCAGCAGCCAAGAAACGGGCAATCAGCCCCAGCATTTT. Amino acids: CASSQETGNQPQHF.

The chain combines TRBV6-2 or TRBV6-3 with TRBJ1-5; D remains ambiguous. The V gene lost 5 bases and the J gene lost 5 bases, with 10 bases spanning the gap. CDR1 MNHEY and CDR2 SVGEGT come from the germline V gene. The CDR3 has 13 residues. The DNA of the CDR3 is TGTGCCAGCAGTGCCAGGTACTATCAGCCCCAGCATTTT. Its protein product is CASSARYYQPQHF.

This sequence joins TRBV7-3 and TRBJ2-5, with D possibly being TRBD2 (7 bases). Between the trimmed V and J ends, which lost 5 bases and 5 bases, there was a span of 27 bases. CDR1 and CDR2 (germline): SGHTA, FQGTGA. The CDR3 length is 18 residues. The CDR3 spells CASSPHPGPHRGGETQYF. Here the CDR3 DNA reads TGTGCCAGCAGCCCCCACCCGGGACCCCATAGGGGGGGGGAGACCCAGTACTTC.

The CDR3 here is CASSLRYRDRGFDTEAFF. The CDR3 DNA reads as TGCGCCAGCAGCCTCCGATACCGGGACAGGGGTTTTGACACTGAAGCTTTCTTT. V gene TRBV4-3 combines with J gene TRBJ1-1, with TRBD1 identical over 10 bases. V trimming: 4 bases; J trimming: 3 bases; junction bases outside the gene matches: 14. The CDR3 covers 18 residues. CDR1 LGHNA and CDR2 YSLEER come from the germline V gene.

This clone was seen once. This rearrangement joins TRBV4-1 to TRBJ2-2; 10 bases line up with TRBD2. V was pared by 1 base and J by 4 bases, with 12 bases of the junction left unmatched. CDR3 length equals 19 residues. Germline values: CDR1 MGHRA, CDR2 YSYEKL. The CDR3 region has the DNA TGCGCCAGCAGCCAAGGGAGGATAGCGGGAGGTCGGGGCACCGGGGAGCTGTTTTTT. Its protein is CASSQGRIAGGRGTGELFF.

The rearrangement links TRBV30 to TRBJ2-1; D may be TRBD2 (6 bases). V was trimmed by 0 bases and J by 6 bases, leaving 9 bases between them. The CDR3 contains 13 residues. CDR1 is GTSNPN and CDR2 is SVGIG in the germline V gene (reference sequence). The CDR3 nucleotides are TGTGCCTGGAGTGTATCAGCGGGCAATGAGCAGTTCTTC. Its translation is CAWSVSAGNEQFF.

The CDR3 bases are TGTGCCAGCAGTCCAGGGCCTTATAATTCACCCCTCCACTTT. Amino acids: CASSPGPYNSPLHF. This chain joins TRBV28 and TRBJ1-6; D possibly corresponds to TRBD1 (5 bases). V lost 5 bases and J 4 bases, leaving 9 bases between the germline ends. The CDR3 loop spans 14 amino acids. Germline V gives CDR1 MDHEN, CDR2 SYDVKM.

The rearrangement links TRBV7-2 to TRBJ1-1; D unclear. Trimming took 5 bases from V and 5 from J, leaving 15 bases between them. The CDR3 spans 14 residues. In germline, CDR1 is SGHTA, CDR2 FQGNSA. CDR3 sequence reads: CASSADGIRTEAFF. CDR3 in DNA: TGTGCCAGCAGCGCGGACGGGATTAGGACTGAAGCTTTCTTT.

The J gene is TRBJ1-1, the V gene TRBV18, with a possible D match to TRBD1 (5 bases). V lost 2 bases and J lost 3, with 13 bases in between. The CDR3 loop spans 15 amino acids. The V gene's germline CDR1 is KGHSH and CDR2 LQKENI. CDR3 DNA: TGTGCCAGCTCACCAAGGTCGGGGGATCACACTGAAGCTTTCTTT. This sequence encodes CASSPRSGDHTEAFF.

The chain has TRBV4-1 and TRBJ2-4, with 7 nucleotides matching TRBD1. Germline lookup yields CDR1 MGHRA and CDR2 YSYEKL. The CDR3 covers 16 residues. The ends lost 2 bases at V and 0 bases at J; junction bases unmatched: 4. The CDR3 DNA reads TGCGCCAGCAGCCAAAGGGACAGACTAGCCAAAAACATTCAGTACTTC. It is translated as CASSQRDRLAKNIQYF.

This chain links TRBV30 with TRBJ2-7; 7 bases match TRBD1. V gave up 0 bases and J gave up 2 bases; unmatched junction bases: 1. The CDR3 runs to 13 residues. The V gene's germline CDR1 is GTSNPN and CDR2 SVGIG (reference sequence). CDR3 DNA: TGTGCCTGGAGTGTAGGGACAGCCTACGAGCAGTACTTC. Protein: CAWSVGTAYEQYF.